The next 8 T cell receptor beta chains were all read from a single sample in a study of T cell responses to AZD1222 COVID-19 vaccine. Clones were read by immunoSEQ multiplex PCR, and TCRdb kept only the in-frame ones, dropping some. The profile covers under 150,000 clones, with just over 85% appearing a single time and around 20% taken by the ten largest. The sequencing here drew on peripheral blood, taken on day 0 of MenACWY control vaccination. The receptors stem from an adult in good health.

This rearrangement joins TRBV6-5 to TRBJ1-4; 7 positions agree with TRBD1. This CDR3 contains 16 residues. CDR1 MNHEY and CDR2 SVGAGI come from the germline V gene. J was trimmed by 3 bases and V by 2 bases; bases with no gene match: 6. The CDR3 spells CASSYTSGGANEKLFF. The CDR3 nucleotides read TGTGCCAGCAGTTACACATCAGGGGGAGCTAATGAAAAACTGTTTTTT.

This clone showed up just a few times. The chain is built from TRBV28 and TRBJ1-1; D gene uncertain. Germline assignment: CDR1 MDHEN and CDR2 SYDVKM. Trimming shortened V by 2 bases and J by 1 base, and 5 bases separated the two germline ends. This CDR3 comprises 13 residues. The CDR3 region has the DNA TGTGCCAGCAGTTTAATAAGGAACACTGAAGCTTTCTTT. Translated: CASSLIRNTEAFF.

The chain has TRBV18 and TRBJ2-2; 8 bases agree with TRBD1. The J segment lost 1 base and the V segment lost 5 bases, leaving 3 bases of the junction unmatched. CDR1 and CDR2 from the germline V gene are KGHSH and LQKENI. The CDR3 totals 15 residues. This chain's CDR3 is CASSVGTGNTGELFF. CDR3 DNA: TGTGCCAGCTCAGTCGGGACAGGGAACACCGGGGAGCTGTTTTTT.

The V call is TRBV7-9, the J call TRBJ2-2; D possibly corresponds to TRBD1 (6 bases). V was cut by 4 bases and J by 10 bases, with 19 bases left in between. Germline-derived CDR1 and CDR2 are SEHNR and FQNEAQ (reference sequence). This CDR3 region has 15 residues. CDR3 protein: CASSSRTARVEELFF. CDR3 nucleotides: TGTGCCAGCAGCTCACGGACAGCGCGGGTAGAGGAGCTGTTTTTT.

This rearrangement joins TRBV18 to TRBJ1-5; the match to TRBD1 covers 7 bases. Germline V CDR1 and CDR2: KGHSH, LQKENI. The CDR3 has 16 amino acids. V was clipped by 2 bases and J by 0 bases; unmatched bases: 4. Here the CDR3 reads CASSPTDRPSNQPQHF. For the CDR3, the DNA is TGTGCCAGCTCACCAACGGACAGGCCTAGCAATCAGCCCCAGCATTTT.

The chain is built from TRBV28 and TRBJ1-5; D remains ambiguous. The CDR3 runs to 15 residues. The V gene lost 3 bases and the J gene lost 0 bases, with 9 bases spanning the gap. CDR1 is MDHEN and CDR2 is SYDVKM in the germline V gene. The CDR3 loop reads CASSFAPGSNQPQHF. The CDR3 DNA sequence: TGTGCCAGCAGTTTTGCTCCGGGTAGCAATCAGCCCCAGCATTTT.

This clone was recorded once. The rearrangement joins TRBV5-6 to TRBJ2-2, with 8 positions matching TRBD2. The germline gives CDR1 SGHDT, CDR2 YYEEEE. The trim removed 4 bases at V and 6 bases at J, leaving 5 bases unmatched. The CDR3 runs to 14 residues. CDR3 protein: CASSRAGESGELFF. The CDR3 nucleotides are TGTGCCAGCAGCCGAGCGGGAGAGTCCGGGGAGCTGTTTTTT.

V is TRBV6-5 and J is TRBJ1-5; D unclear. V dropped 8 bases and J dropped 0 bases, with 8 bases sitting between them. In germline, CDR1 is MNHEY, CDR2 SVGAGI. There are 13 residues in the CDR3. The CDR3 coding sequence is TGTGCCAGCGCCGACTATAGCAATCAGCCCCAGCATTTT. It is translated as CASADYSNQPQHF.